This T cell receptor (beta chain) was retrieved from a study of shared clonotypes between healthy human individuals. CD45RO-negative CD8 cells positively selected for CCR7 made up the naive population, which excluded terminally differentiated effector memory CD45RA+ cells. All participating donors were Caucasian adults from Nashville, Tennessee. Sequenced by immunoSEQ multiplex PCR; TCRdb stores in-frame clones only, minus some. The sample records about 600,000 clones, just under 97% being singletons. Germline-derived CDR1 and CDR2 are MNHNS and SASEGT. V lost 2 bases, J lost 7 bases, and 5 bases lay in between. The CDR3 length is 11 residues.

This receptor was identified in a woman under 40 in good health. Source material: naive CD8+ T cells sorted from blood. V usage is TRBV6-1 and J usage is TRBJ1-1; no clear D gene. CDR3 nucleotides: TGTGCCAGCAGTGAAAACCTTGAAGCTTTCTTT. It specifies CASSENLEAFF.